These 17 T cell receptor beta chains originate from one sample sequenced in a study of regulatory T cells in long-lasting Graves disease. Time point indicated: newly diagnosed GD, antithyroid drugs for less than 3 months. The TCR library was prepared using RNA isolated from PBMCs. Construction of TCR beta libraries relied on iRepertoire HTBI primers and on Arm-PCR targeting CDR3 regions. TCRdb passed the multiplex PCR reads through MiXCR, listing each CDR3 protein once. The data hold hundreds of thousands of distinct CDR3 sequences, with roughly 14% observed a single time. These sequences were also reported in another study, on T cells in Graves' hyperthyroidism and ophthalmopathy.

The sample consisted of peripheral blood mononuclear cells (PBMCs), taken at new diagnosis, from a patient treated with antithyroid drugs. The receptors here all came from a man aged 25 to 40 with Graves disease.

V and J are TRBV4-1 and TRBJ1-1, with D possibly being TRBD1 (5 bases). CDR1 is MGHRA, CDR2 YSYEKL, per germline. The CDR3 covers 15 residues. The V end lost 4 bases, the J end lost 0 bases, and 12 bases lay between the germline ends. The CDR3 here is CASSPLGRMNTEAFF. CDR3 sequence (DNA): TGCGCCAGCAGCCCCTTGGGACGGATGAACACTGAAGCTTTCTTT.

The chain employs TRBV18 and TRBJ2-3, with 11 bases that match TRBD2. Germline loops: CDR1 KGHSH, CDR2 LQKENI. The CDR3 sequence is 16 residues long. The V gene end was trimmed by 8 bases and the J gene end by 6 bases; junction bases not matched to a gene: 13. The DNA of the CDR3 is TGTGCCAGCCAGCAGAAGGGCACTAGCGGGAGTGATACGCAGTATTTT. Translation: CASQQKGTSGSDTQYF.

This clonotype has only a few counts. The CDR3 reads CASSYSGGEKETQYF. Here the CDR3 DNA reads TGTGCCAGCAGTTACTCCGGCGGGGAAAAAGAGACCCAGTACTTC. The rearrangement links TRBV6-2 or TRBV6-3 to TRBJ2-5; weak D call: TRBD2 (6 bases). Trimming pared 0 bases from V and 3 bases from J, leaving 11 bases between. Germline-derived CDR1 and CDR2 are MNHEY and SVGEGT. The CDR3 sequence is 15 residues long.

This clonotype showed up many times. The CDR3: CASSPGTSGRKTQYF. CDR3 sequence (DNA): TGTGCCAGCAGCCCCGGGACTAGCGGGAGAAAGACCCAGTACTTC. The chain employs TRBV5-4 and TRBJ2-5, with 14 nucleotides matching TRBD2. The V segment lost 4 bases and the J segment 6 bases; nucleotides outside the gene matches: 5. The CDR3 runs 15 residues. Germline-derived CDR1 and CDR2 are SGHNT and YYREEE (reference sequence).

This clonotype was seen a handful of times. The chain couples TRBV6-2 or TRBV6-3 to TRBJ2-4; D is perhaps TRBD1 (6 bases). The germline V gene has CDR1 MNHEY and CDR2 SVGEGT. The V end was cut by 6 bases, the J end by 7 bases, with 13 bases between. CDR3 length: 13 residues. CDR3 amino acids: CASRKQGLNIQYF. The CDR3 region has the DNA TGTGCCAGCAGGAAGCAGGGGTTGAACATTCAGTACTTC.

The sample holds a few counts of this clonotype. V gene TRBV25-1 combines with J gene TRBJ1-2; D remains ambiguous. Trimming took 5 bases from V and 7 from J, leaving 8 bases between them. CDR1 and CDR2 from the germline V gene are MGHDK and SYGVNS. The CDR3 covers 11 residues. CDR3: CASSSFGGYTF. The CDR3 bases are TGTGCCAGCAGTTCGTTCGGTGGCTACACCTTC.

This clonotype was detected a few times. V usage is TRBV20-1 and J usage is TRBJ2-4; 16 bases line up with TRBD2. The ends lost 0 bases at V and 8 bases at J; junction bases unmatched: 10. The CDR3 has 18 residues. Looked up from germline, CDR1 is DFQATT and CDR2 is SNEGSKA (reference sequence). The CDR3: CSARDLMGLAGGVDIQYF. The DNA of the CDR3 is TGCAGTGCTAGAGATCTAATGGGACTAGCGGGAGGGGTGGACATTCAGTACTTC.

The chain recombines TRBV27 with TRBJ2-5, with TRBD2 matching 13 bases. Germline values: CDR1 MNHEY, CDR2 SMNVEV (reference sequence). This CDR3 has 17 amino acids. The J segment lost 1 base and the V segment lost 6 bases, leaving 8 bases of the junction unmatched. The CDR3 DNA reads TGTGCCAGCAGGCCCACGGGACTAGCGGGACCCCAAGAGACCCAGTACTTC. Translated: CASRPTGLAGPQETQYF.

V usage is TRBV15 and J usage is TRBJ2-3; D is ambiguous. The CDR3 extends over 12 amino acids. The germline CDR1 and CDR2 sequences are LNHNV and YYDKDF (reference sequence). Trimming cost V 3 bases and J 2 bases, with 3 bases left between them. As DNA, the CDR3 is TGTGCCACCAGCAGCCACACAGATACGCAGTATTTT. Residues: CATSSHTDTQYF.

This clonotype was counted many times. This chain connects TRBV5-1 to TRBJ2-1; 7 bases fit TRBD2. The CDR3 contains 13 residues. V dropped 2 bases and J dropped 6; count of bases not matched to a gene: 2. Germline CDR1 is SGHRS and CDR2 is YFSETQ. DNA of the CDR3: TGCGCCAGCAGCTTTACGGGGGGCAATGAGCAGTTCTTC. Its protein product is CASSFTGGNEQFF.

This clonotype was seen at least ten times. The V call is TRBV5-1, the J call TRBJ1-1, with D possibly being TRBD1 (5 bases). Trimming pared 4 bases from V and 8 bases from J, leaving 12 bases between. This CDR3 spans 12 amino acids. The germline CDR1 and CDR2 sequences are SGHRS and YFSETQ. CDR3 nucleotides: TGCGCCAGCAGCGGGGGGGGACGCGAAGCTTTCTTT. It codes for CASSGGGREAFF.

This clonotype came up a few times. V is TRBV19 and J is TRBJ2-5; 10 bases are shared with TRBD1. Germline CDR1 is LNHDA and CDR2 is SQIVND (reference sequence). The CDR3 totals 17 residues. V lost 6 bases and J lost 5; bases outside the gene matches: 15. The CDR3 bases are TGTGCCAGTAGAGTCCCCCTTGAGACAGGGGGCAGTGAGACCCAGTACTTC. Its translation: CASRVPLETGGSETQYF.

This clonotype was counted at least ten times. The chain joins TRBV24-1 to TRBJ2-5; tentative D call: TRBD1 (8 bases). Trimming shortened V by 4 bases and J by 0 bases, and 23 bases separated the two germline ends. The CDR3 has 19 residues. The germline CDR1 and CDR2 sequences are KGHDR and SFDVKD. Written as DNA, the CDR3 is TGTGCCACCAGTGACTGGGGACAGGCGGGGGTTACCGACCAAGAGACCCAGTACTTC. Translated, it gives CATSDWGQAGVTDQETQYF.

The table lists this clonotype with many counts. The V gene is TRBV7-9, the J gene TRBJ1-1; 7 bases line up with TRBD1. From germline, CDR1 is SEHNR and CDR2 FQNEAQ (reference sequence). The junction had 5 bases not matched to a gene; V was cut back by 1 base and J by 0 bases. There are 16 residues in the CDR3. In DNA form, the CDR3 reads TGTGCCAGCAGCTTAGGGGACAGCTGGATGAACACTGAAGCTTTCTTT. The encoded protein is CASSLGDSWMNTEAFF.

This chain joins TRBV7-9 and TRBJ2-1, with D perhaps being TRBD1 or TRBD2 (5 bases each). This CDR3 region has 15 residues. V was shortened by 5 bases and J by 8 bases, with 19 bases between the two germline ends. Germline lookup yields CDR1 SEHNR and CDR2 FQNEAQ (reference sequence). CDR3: CASSLGGVKQDEQFF. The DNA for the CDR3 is TGTGCCAGCAGCCTTGGGGGAGTCAAGCAGGATGAGCAGTTCTTC.

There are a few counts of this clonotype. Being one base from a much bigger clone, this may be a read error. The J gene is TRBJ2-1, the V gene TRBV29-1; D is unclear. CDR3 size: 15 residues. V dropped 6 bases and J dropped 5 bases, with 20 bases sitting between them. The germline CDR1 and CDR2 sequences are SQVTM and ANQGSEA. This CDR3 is CSVDLPQRRDNEQFF. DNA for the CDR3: TGCAGCGTGGACCTCCCACAGCGCCGGGACAATGAGCAGTTCTTC.

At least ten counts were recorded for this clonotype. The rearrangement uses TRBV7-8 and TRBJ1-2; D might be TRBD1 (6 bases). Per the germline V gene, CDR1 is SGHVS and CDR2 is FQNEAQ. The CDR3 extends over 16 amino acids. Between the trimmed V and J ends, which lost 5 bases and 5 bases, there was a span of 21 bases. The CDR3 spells CASSPGLRGAMYGYTF. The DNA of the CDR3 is TGTGCCAGCAGCCCGGGTCTGAGGGGGGCGATGTATGGCTACACCTTC.